The rows below give T cell receptor beta chains drawn from one sample of a study of blood T cell repertoires in COVID-19. TCRdb keeps only in-frame clones here, not all; method: immunoSEQ multiplex PCR. The sample lists just over 650,000 clones, 85% to 90% seen once, with over 0.2% in the top ten. Sequencing input: peripheral blood. Receptor source: a young woman with acute or convalescent COVID-19. The CDR3 runs from the conserved cysteine through the conserved F or W. A D gene is named only where the DNA matches it firmly. Rows may omit the clone size; those that give it use once, few, many or a size class.

D gene: TRBD1
V gene: TRBV28
J gene: TRBJ1-3
clone size: -
CDR3 DNA: TGTGCCAGCAGTTTAGAGGAATGGGGACAGGGCCCTAGCTCTGGAAACACCATATATTTT
CDR3 protein: CASSLEEWGQGPSSGNTIYF

D gene: TRBD1
V gene: TRBV4-1
J gene: TRBJ1-1
clone size: -
CDR3 DNA: TGCGCCAGCAGCCCAGGGGGAATGAACACTGAAGCTTTCTTT
CDR3 protein: CASSPGGMNTEAFF

D gene: TRBD1
V gene: TRBV25-1
J gene: TRBJ1-6
clone size: -
CDR3 DNA: TGTGCCAGCAGCCCCCGGGACAGGGGGCAGACCCTCCACTTT
CDR3 protein: CASSPRDRGQTLHF

D gene: -
V gene: TRBV5-4
J gene: TRBJ2-2
clone size: -
CDR3 DNA: TGTGCCAGCAGCTTGATGGCAGGTGGAACCGGGGAGCTGTTTTTT
CDR3 protein: CASSLMAGGTGELFF

D gene: -
V gene: TRBV6-5
J gene: TRBJ2-1
clone size: -
CDR3 DNA: TGTGCCAGCAGTCCTCGGACAGTCTCCTACAATGAGCAGTTCTTC
CDR3 protein: CASSPRTVSYNEQFF

D gene: -
V gene: TRBV3-1/TRBV3-2
J gene: TRBJ1-1
clone size: once
CDR3 DNA: TGTGCCAGCAGCCCAAACCAGATAACTGAAGCTTTCTTT
CDR3 protein: CASSPNQITEAFF

D gene: TRBD2
V gene: TRBV5-4
J gene: TRBJ2-7
clone size: -
CDR3 DNA: TGTGCCAGCAGCTTGGGGACTAGCGGGTACGAGCAGTACTTC
CDR3 protein: CASSLGTSGYEQYF

D gene: TRBD1
V gene: TRBV7-9
J gene: TRBJ1-2
clone size: -
CDR3 DNA: TGTGCCAGCAGACAGGGACAGGGGACGACAAACTATGGCTACACCTTC
CDR3 protein: CASRQGQGTTNYGYTF

D gene: -
V gene: TRBV19
J gene: TRBJ2-7
clone size: -
CDR3 DNA: TGTGCCGGCCCGACGTTTACAGTCACCTACGAGCAGTACTTC
CDR3 protein: CAGPTFTVTYEQYF

D gene: -
V gene: TRBV9
J gene: TRBJ1-1
clone size: -
CDR3 DNA: TGTGCCAGCAGCGTGGGACTCGCCGGTGGGAACACTGAAGCTTTCTTT
CDR3 protein: CASSVGLAGGNTEAFF

D gene: -
V gene: TRBV5-1
J gene: TRBJ1-2
clone size: -
CDR3 DNA: TGCGCCAGCAGGGACGGCAGGGAAGATGGCTACACCTTC
CDR3 protein: CASRDGREDGYTF

D gene: -
V gene: TRBV9
J gene: TRBJ2-3
clone size: -
CDR3 DNA: TGTGCCAGCAGCGTCTCCTTGGGCGGCACAGATACGCAGTATTTT
CDR3 protein: CASSVSLGGTDTQYF

D gene: TRBD1
V gene: TRBV19
J gene: TRBJ2-7
clone size: -
CDR3 DNA: TGTGCCAGTAGAGGGACAGGGGAATCCGAGCAGTACTTC
CDR3 protein: CASRGTGESEQYF

D gene: TRBD2
V gene: TRBV7-2
J gene: TRBJ2-7
clone size: -
CDR3 DNA: TGTGCCAGCAGCGGACCCGGGACTAGTAGAAGCGAGCAGTACTTC
CDR3 protein: CASSGPGTSRSEQYF

D gene: -
V gene: TRBV4-3
J gene: TRBJ1-4
clone size: -
CDR3 DNA: TGCGCCAGCAGCCAAGAACGGAGTGAAAAACTGTTTTTT
CDR3 protein: CASSQERSEKLFF

D gene: -
V gene: TRBV19
J gene: TRBJ2-5
clone size: -
CDR3 DNA: TGTGCCAGTAGTATGGACTATTCCCAGACCCAGTACTTC
CDR3 protein: CASSMDYSQTQYF

D gene: TRBD2
V gene: TRBV6-5
J gene: TRBJ2-1
clone size: -
CDR3 DNA: TGTGCCAGCAGTTACAAAGGACATGGGAGGGGGCAGTTCTTC
CDR3 protein: CASSYKGHGRGQFF

D gene: -
V gene: TRBV7-3
J gene: TRBJ1-2
clone size: once
CDR3 DNA: TGTGCCAGCAGCCCCCCTGGGGGGGGGCCGCGTTATGGCTACACCTTC
CDR3 protein: CASSPPGGGPRYGYTF